This TCR beta chain was captured by sequencing in a study of T cells in Graves' hyperthyroidism and ophthalmopathy. About the research overall: Peripheral blood was drawn at first diagnosis, prior to all treatment.

The source material, RNA transcripts, was used to amplify TCR beta CDR3 regions. When the TCR CDR3 underwent first-round RT-PCR, the HTBI primer set was used. TCRdb re-analysed the multiplex PCR reads in MiXCR, keeping a single row per CDR3 protein. The sample holds about 37,000 distinct CDR3 sequences, roughly half seen once. Patients showing uncontrolled infection, other autoimmune disease, pregnancy or lactation were ineligible. The germline gives CDR1 MNHEY, CDR2 SMNVEV (reference sequence). The CDR3 loop spans 10 amino acids. V shed 6 bases and J shed 9 bases, with 9 bases lying between them. The origin of this receptor is a man aged 40-50 years with Graves' ophthalmopathy. This rearrangement joins TRBV27 to TRBJ2-7; D gene uncertain. The sequencing sample was made of blood. In DNA form, the CDR3 reads TGTGCCAGCAGCCCCGGTGTGCAGTACTTC. Protein: CASSPGVQYF.